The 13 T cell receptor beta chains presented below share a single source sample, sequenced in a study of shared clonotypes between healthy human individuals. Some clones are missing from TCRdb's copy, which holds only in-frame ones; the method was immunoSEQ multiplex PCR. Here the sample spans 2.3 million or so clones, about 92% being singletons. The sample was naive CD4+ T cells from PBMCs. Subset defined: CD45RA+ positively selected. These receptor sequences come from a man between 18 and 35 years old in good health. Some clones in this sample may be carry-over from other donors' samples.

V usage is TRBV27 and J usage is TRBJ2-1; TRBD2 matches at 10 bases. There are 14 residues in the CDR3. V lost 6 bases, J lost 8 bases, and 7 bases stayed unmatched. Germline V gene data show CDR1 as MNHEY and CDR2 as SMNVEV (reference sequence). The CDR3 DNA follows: TGTGCCAGCAGGAGGACTAGCGGATCTCATGAGCAGTTCTTC. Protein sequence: CASRRTSGSHEQFF.

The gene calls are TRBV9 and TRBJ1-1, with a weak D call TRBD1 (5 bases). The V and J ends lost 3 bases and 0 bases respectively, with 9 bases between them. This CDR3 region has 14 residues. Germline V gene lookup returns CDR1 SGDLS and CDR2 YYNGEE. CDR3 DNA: TGTGCCAGCAGCGCACAGGATATGAACACTGAAGCTTTCTTT. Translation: CASSAQDMNTEAFF. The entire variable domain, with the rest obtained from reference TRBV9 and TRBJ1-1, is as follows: DSGVTQTPKHLITATGQRVTLRCSPRSGDLSVYWYQQSLDQGLQFLIQYYNGEERAKGNILERFSAQQFPDLHSELNLSSLELGDSALYFCASSAQDMNTEAFFGQGTRLTVV.

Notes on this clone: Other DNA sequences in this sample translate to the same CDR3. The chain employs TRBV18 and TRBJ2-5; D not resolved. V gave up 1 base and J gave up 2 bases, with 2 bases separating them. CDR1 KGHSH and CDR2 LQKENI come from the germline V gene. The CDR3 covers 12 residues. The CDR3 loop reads CASSPRQETQYF. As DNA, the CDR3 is TGTGCCAGCTCACCACGGCAAGAGACCCAGTACTTC.

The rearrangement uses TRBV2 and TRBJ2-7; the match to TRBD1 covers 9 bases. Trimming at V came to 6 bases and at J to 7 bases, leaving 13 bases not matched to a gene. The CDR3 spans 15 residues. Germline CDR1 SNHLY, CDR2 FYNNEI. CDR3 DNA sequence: TGTGCCAGCAGGGACGACAGGGGGAGACTGGGAGAGCAGTACTTC. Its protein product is CASRDDRGRLGEQYF.

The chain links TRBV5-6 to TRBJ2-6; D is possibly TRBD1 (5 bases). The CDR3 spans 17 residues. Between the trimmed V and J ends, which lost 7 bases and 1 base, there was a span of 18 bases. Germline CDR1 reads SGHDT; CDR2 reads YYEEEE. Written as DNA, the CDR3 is TGTGCCAGCTTTAGGGTGCAGGGCAGATCTGGGGCCAACGTCCTGACTTTC. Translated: CASFRVQGRSGANVLTF.

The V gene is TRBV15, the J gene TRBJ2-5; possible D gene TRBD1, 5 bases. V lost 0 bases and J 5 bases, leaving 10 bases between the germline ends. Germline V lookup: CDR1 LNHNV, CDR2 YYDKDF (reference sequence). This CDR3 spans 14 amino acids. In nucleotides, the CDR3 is TGTGCCACCAGCAGAGATCCAGGGTGGGAGACCCAGTACTTC. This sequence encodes CATSRDPGWETQYF.

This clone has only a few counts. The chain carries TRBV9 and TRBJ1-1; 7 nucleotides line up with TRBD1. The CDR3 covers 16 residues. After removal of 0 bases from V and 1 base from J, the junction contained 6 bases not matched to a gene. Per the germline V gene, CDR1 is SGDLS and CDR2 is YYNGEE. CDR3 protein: CASSVVQGDPNTEAFF. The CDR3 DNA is TGTGCCAGCAGCGTAGTCCAGGGGGACCCGAACACTGAAGCTTTCTTT.

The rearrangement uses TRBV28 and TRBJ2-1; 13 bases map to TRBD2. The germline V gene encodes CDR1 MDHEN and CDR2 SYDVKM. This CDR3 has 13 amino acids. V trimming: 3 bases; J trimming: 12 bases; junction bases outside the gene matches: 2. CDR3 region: CASSLGLAGPQFF. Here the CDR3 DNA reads TGTGCCAGCAGTTTGGGACTAGCGGGACCGCAGTTCTTC.

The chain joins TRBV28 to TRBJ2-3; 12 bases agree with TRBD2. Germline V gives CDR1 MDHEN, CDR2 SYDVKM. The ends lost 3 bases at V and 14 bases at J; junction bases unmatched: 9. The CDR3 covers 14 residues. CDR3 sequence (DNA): TGTGCCAGCAGTTTGGTAGGACTAGCGGGGCGACTGTATTTT. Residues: CASSLVGLAGRLYF.

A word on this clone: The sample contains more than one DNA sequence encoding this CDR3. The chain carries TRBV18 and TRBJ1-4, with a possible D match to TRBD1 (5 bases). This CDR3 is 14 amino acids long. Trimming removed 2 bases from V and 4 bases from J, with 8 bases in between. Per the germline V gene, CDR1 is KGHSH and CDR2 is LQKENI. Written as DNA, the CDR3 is TGTGCCAGCTCACCAGGGACGGGTAATGAAAAACTGTTTTTT. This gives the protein CASSPGTGNEKLFF.

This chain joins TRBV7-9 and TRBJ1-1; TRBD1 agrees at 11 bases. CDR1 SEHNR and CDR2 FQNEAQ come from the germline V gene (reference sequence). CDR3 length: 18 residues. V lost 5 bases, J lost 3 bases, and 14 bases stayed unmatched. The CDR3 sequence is CASSRSGDRGKWDTEAFF. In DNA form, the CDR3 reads TGTGCCAGCAGCCGATCGGGGGACAGGGGGAAATGGGACACTGAAGCTTTCTTT.

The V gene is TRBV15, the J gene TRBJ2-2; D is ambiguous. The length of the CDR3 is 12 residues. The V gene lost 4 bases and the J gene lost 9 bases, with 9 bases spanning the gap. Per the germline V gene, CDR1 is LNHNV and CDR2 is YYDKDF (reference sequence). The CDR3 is CATSTKPRELFF. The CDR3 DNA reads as TGTGCCACCAGCACTAAACCTCGGGAGCTGTTTTTT.

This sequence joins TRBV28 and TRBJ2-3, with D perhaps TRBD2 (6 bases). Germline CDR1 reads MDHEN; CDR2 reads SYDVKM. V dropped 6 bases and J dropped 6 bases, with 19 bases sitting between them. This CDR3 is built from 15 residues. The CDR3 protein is CASRPGGIGSDTQYF. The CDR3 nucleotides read TGTGCCAGCAGGCCCGGGGGTATCGGCTCCGATACGCAGTATTTT.